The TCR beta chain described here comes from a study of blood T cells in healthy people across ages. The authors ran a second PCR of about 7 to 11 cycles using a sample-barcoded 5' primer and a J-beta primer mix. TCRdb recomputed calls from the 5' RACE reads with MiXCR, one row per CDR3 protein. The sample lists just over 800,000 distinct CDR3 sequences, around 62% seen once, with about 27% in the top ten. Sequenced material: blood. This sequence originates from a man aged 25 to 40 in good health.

For the CDR3, the DNA is TGCAGTGCTAGAGGGGGCGCGATAGATACGCAGTATTTT. Amino acids: CSARGGAIDTQYF. The gene calls are TRBV20-1 and TRBJ2-3, with a possible D match to TRBD1 (5 bases). V gave up 1 base and J gave up 5 bases, with 10 bases separating them. The length of the CDR3 is 13 residues. Germline CDR1 DFQATT, CDR2 SNEGSKA (reference sequence).